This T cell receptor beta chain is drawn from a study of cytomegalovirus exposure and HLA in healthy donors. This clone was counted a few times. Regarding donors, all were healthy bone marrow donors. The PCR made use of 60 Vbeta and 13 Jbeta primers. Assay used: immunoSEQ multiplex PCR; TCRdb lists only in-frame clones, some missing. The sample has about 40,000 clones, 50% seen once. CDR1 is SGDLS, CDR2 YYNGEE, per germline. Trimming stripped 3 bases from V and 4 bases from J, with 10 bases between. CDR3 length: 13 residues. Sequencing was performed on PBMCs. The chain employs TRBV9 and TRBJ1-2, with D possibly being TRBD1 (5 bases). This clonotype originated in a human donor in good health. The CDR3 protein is CASSAGTSYGYTF. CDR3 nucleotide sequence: TGTGCCAGCAGCGCGGGGACTTCCTATGGCTACACCTTC. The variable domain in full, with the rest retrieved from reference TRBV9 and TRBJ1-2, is DSGVTQTPKHLITATGQRVTLRCSPRSGDLSVYWYQQSLDQGLQFLIQYYNGEERAKGNILERFSAQQFPDLHSELNLSSLELGDSALYFCASSAGTSYGYTFGSGTRLTVV.